This TCR beta chain was sequenced for a study of blood T cell repertoires in COVID-19. The repertoire was sequenced with immunoSEQ multiplex PCR; TCRdb's copy has only in-frame clones and lacks some. This sample carries some 250,000 clones, approximately 91% of them seen once, and the ten largest clones take about 2%. This clone was observed once. V was shortened by 0 bases and J by 6 bases, with 6 bases between the two germline ends. Germline CDR1 is LGHDT and CDR2 is YNNKEL (reference sequence). The CDR3 spans 12 residues. The origin of this receptor is a woman between 35 and 50 years old with acute COVID-19. What was sequenced was PBMCs or T cells enriched from blood (not recorded which). This chain joins TRBV3-1 (or the pseudogene TRBV3-2) and TRBJ2-7, with a weak D call TRBD1 (5 bases). The DNA for the CDR3 is TGTGCCAGCAGCCAAGAGGGGCGCGAGCAGTACTTC. Protein product: CASSQEGREQYF.